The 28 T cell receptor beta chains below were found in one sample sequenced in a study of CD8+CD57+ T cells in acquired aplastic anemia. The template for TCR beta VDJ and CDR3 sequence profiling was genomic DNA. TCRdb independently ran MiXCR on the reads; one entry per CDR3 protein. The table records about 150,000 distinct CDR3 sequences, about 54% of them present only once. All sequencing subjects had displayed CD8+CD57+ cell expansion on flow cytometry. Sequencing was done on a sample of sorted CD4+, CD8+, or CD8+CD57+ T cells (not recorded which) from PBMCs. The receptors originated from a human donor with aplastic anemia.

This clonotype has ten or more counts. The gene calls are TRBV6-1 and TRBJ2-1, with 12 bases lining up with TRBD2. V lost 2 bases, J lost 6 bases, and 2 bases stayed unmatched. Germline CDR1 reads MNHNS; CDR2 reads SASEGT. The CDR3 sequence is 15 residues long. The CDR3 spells CASSESSGGANEQFF. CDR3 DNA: TGTGCCAGCAGTGAATCTAGCGGGGGGGCCAATGAGCAGTTCTTC.

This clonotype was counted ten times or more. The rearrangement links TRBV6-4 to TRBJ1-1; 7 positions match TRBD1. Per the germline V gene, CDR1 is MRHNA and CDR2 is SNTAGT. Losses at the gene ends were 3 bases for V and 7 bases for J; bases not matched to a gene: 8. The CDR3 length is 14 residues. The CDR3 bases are TGTGCCAGCAGTGAGGAAGGAGGGGGCCATGAAGCTTTCTTT. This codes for CASSEEGGGHEAFF.

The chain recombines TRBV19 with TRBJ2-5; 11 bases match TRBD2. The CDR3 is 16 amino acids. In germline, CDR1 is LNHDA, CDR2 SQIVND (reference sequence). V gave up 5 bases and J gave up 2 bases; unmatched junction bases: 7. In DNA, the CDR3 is TGTGCCAGTAGTGGATCTAGCGGGGGGCCTCAAGAGACCCAGTACTTC. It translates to CASSGSSGGPQETQYF.

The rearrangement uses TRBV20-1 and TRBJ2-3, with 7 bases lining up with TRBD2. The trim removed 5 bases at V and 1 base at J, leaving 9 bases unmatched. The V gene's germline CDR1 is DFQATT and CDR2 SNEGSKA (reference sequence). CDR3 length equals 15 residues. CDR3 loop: CSASREAGGTDTQYF. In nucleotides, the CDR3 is TGCAGTGCTTCCCGGGAGGCGGGGGGCACAGATACGCAGTATTTT.

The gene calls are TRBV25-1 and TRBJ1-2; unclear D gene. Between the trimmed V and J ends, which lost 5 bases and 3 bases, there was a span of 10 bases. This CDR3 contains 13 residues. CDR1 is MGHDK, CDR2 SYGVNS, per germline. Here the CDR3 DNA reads TGTGCCAGCAGTAGGGCGACCCACTATGGCTACACCTTC. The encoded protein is CASSRATHYGYTF.

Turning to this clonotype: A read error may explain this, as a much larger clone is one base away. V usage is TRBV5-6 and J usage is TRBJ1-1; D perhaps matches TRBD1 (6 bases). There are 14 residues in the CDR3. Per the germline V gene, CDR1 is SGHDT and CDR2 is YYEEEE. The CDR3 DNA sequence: TGTGCCAGCAGTCCCGCAGGGGCAGGTACTGAAGCTTCCTTT. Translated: CASSPAGAGTEASF.

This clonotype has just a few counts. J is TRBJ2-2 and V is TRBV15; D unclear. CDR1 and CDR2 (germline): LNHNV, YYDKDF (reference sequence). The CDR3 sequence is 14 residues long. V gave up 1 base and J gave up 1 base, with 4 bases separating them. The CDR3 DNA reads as TGTGCCACCAGCAGAGCAGAGAACACCGGGGAGCTGTTTTTT. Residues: CATSRAENTGELFF. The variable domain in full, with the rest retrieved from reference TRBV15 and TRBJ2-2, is DAMVIQNPRYQVTQFGKPVTLSCSQTLNHNVMYWYQQKSSQAPKLLFHYYDKDFNNEADTPDNFQSRRPNTSFCFLDIRSPGLGDTAMYLCATSRAENTGELFFGEGSRLTVL.

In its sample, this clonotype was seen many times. The CDR3 DNA reads as TGCGCCAGCAGCCAAGAGGCGGGGACGGACGAGCAGTACTTC. This encodes CASSQEAGTDEQYF. The rearrangement joins TRBV4-3 to TRBJ2-7; TRBD2 is a possible D gene (6 bases). The germline V and J ends were trimmed by 0 bases and 5 bases, with 11 bases remaining between them. Per germline, CDR1 LGHNA and CDR2 YSLEER. The CDR3 spans 14 residues.

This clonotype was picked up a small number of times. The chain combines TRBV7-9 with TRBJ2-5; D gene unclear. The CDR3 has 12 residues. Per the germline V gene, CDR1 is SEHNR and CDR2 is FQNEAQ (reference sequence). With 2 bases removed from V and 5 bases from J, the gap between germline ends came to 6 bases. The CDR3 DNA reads TGTGCCAGCAGCTTAAGGGTTGAGACCCAGTACTTC. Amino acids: CASSLRVETQYF.

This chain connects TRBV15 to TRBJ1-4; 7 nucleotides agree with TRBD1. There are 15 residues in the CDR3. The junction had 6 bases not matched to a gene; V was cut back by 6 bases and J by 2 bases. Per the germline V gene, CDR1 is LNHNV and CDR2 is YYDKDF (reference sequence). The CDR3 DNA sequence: TGTGCCACCAGGGATCAGGGGGAGACTAATGAAAAACTGTTTTTT. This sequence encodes CATRDQGETNEKLFF.

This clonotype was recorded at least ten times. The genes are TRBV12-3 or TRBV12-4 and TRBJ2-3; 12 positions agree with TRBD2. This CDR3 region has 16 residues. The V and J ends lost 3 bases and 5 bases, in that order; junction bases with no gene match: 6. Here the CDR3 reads CASSFPSGGAGDTQYF. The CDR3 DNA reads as TGTGCCAGCAGTTTCCCTAGCGGGGGGGCGGGAGATACGCAGTATTTT.

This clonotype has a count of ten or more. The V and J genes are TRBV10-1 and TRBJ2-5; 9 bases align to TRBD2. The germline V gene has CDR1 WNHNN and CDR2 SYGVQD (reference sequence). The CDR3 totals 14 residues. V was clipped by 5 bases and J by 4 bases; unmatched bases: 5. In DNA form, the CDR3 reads TGCGCCAGCAGTTCACCGGGACTAGCAGAGACCCAGTACTTC. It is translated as CASSSPGLAETQYF.

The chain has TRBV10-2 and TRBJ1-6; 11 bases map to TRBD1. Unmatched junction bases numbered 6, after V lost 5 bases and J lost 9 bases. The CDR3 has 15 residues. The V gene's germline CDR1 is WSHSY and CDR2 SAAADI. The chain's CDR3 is CASSFTGTGGSPLHF. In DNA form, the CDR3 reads TGCGCCAGCAGTTTTACCGGGACAGGGGGTTCACCCCTCCACTTT.

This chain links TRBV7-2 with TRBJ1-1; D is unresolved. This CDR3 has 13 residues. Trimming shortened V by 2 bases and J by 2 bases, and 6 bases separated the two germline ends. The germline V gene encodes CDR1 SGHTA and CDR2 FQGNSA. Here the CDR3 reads CASSLHYNTEAFF. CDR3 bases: TGTGCCAGCAGCTTACATTATAACACTGAAGCTTTCTTT.

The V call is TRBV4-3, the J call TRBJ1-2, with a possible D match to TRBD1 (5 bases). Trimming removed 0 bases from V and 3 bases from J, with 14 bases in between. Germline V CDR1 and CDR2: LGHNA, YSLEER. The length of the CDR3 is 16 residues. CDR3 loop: CASSQEFARVDYGYTF. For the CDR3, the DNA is TGCGCCAGCAGCCAAGAATTTGCCAGGGTGGACTATGGCTACACCTTC.

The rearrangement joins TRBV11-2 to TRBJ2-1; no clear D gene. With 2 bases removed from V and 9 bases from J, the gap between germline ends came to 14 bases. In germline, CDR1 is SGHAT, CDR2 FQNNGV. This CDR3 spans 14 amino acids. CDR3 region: CASSLTPGAGEQFF. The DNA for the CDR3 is TGTGCCAGCAGCTTAACCCCAGGAGCCGGTGAGCAGTTCTTC.

CDR3 amino acids: CASSVRVGGNQPQHF. The CDR3 DNA reads TGTGCCAGTTCAGTCAGGGTTGGTGGCAATCAGCCCCAGCATTTT. This chain links TRBV19 with TRBJ1-5, with a weak D call TRBD1 (5 bases). Trimming removed 8 bases from V and 2 bases from J, with 16 bases in between. The CDR3 loop spans 15 amino acids. The germline V gene has CDR1 LNHDA and CDR2 SQIVND (reference sequence).

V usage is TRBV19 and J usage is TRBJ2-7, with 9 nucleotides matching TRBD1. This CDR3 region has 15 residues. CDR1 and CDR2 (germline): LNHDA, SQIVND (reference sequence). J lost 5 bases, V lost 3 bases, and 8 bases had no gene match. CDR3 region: CASSIHTGGKNEQYF. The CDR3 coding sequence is TGTGCCAGTAGTATCCACACAGGGGGCAAAAACGAGCAGTACTTC.

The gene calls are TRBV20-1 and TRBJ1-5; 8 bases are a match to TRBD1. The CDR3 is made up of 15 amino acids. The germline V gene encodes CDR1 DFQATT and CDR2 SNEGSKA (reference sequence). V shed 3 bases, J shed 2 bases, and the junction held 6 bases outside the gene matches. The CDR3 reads CSASDRGDGNQPQHF. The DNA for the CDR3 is TGCAGTGCTAGTGACAGGGGTGATGGCAATCAGCCCCAGCATTTT.

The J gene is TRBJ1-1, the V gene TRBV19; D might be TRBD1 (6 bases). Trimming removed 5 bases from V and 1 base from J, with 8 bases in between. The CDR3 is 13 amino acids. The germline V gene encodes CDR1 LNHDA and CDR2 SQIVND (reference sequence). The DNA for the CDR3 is TGTGCCAGTAGTCCGGGACAGAACACTGAAGCTTTCTTT. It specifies CASSPGQNTEAFF.

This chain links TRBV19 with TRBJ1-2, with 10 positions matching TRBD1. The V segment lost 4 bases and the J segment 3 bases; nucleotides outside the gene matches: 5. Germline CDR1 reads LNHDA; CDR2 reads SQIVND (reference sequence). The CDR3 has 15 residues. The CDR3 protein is CASSTGQGNDYGYTF. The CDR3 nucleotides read TGTGCCAGTAGTACGGGACAGGGGAATGACTATGGCTACACCTTC.

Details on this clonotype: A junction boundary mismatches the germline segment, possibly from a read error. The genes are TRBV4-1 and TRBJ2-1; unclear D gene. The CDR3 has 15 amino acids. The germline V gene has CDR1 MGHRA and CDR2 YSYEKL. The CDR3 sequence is CASSQDWLRRNEQSF. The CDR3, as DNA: TGCGCCAGCAGCCAAGATTGGTTGCGGCGGAATGAGCAGTCCTTC.

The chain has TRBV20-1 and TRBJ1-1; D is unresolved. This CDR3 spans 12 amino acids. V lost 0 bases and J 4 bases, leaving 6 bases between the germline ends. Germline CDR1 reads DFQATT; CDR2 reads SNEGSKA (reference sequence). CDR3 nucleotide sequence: TGCAGTGCTAGAGATGCAGGCACTGAAGCTTTCTTT. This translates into CSARDAGTEAFF.

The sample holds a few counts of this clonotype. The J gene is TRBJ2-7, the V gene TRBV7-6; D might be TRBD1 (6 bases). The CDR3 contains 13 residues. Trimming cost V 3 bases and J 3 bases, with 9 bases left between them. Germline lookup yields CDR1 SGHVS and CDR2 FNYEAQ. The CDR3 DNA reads TGTGCCAGCAGCTTCGGACAGTACTACGAGCAGTACTTC. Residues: CASSFGQYYEQYF.

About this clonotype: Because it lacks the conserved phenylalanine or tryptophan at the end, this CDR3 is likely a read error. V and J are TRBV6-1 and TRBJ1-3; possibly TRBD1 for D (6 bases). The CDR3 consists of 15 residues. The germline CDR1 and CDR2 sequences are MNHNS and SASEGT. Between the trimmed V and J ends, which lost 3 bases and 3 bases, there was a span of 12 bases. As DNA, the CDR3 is TGTGCCAGCAGTGAGTGGGGGCAGGATGGAAACACCATATATCTT. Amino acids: CASSEWGQDGNTIYL.

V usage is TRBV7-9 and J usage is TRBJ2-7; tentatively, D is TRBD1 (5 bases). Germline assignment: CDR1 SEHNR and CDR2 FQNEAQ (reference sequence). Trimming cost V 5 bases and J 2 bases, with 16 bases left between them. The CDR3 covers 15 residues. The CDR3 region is CASSTRHEGAYEQYF. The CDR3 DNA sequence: TGTGCCAGCAGCACTCGCCACGAAGGGGCCTACGAGCAGTACTTC.

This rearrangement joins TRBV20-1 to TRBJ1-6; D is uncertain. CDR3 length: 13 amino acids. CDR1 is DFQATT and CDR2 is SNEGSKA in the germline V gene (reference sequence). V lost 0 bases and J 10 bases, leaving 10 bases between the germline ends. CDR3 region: CSARDHPGSPLHF. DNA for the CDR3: TGCAGTGCTAGAGATCACCCAGGCTCACCCCTCCACTTT.

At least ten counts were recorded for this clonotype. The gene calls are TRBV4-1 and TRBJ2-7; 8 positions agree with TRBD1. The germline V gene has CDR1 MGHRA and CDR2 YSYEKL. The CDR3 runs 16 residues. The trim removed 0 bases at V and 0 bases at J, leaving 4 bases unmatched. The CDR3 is CASSQDGRGPSYEQYF. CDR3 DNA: TGCGCCAGCAGCCAAGATGGCAGGGGGCCCTCCTACGAGCAGTACTTC.